These T cell receptor beta chains were read from a single sample in a study of CD8+ T cells in alopecia areata. The method was immunoSEQ multiplex PCR; TCRdb's version includes in-frame clones alone and lacks a portion of them. The repertoire consists of 150,000 to 200,000 clones, with roughly 66% occurring once and the leading ten covering just over 1%. The sample in question was CD4+ T cells sorted from blood, obtained at week 24, from a patient treated with tofacitinib. Receptor source: a human donor with alopecia areata. Each CDR3 is given with its conserved first and last residue. Each record gives: V gene, D gene, J gene, clone size, CDR3 DNA, CDR3 protein. A D gene is named only where the DNA matches it firmly. Where a row states a size, it is once, few, many or the class of an expanded clone; other rows omit it.

TRBV5-1	.	TRBJ1-1	.	TGCGCCAGCAGCTCATTCACAGGGAAGAACACTGAAGCTTTCTTT	CASSSFTGKNTEAFF
TRBV5-6	.	TRBJ1-2	few	TGTGCCAGCAGCTTGGATGCGGGGGGCTTTCATGGCTACACCTTC	CASSLDAGGFHGYTF
TRBV11-1	.	TRBJ1-1	.	TGTGCCAGCAGCTTATTTGGGTCTGAAGCTTTCTTT	CASSLFGSEAFF
TRBV5-1	.	TRBJ2-6	few	TGCGCCAGCAGCTTAAGAAACGTCCTGACTTTC	CASSLRNVLTF
TRBV29-1	.	TRBJ1-1	.	TGCAGCGCTGTCCGGACCTTGAACACTGAAGCTTTCTTT	CSAVRTLNTEAFF
TRBV4-3	.	TRBJ1-4	few	TGCGCCAGCAGCCAAGGGCCAGGGAATGAAAAACTGTTTTTT	CASSQGPGNEKLFF
TRBV12-5	TRBD1	TRBJ2-2	.	TGTGCTAGTGGTTTGGTACAGGGGATTACCGGGGAGCTGTTTTTT	CASGLVQGITGELFF
TRBV9	.	TRBJ2-7	.	TGTGCCAGCAGCGTAGGAGGGACCCACTACGAGCAGTACTTC	CASSVGGTHYEQYF
TRBV29-1	.	TRBJ2-7	.	TGCAGCTCCAAACGGGGCACCGCCTACGAGCAGTACTTC	CSSKRGTAYEQYF
TRBV30	.	TRBJ1-1	.	TGTGCCTGGAGTAGGACAGCCATGAACACTGAAGCTTTCTTT	CAWSRTAMNTEAFF
TRBV29-1	TRBD1	TRBJ1-2	.	TGCAGCGTCAATCTTCCGGGACAGGGGAGAGGCGGCTACACCTTC	CSVNLPGQGRGGYTF
TRBV4-3	.	TRBJ2-7	.	TGCGCCAGCAGGGGTTTCGGGTCCGAGCAGTACTTC	CASRGFGSEQYF
TRBV29-1	TRBD1	TRBJ1-1	.	TGCAGCGTTGCCCGGGACAGGGCCACTGAAGCTTTCTTT	CSVARDRATEAFF
TRBV23-1	.	TRBJ2-3	few	TGCGCCAGCAGTCCAGGGGAGGATACGCAGTATTTT	CASSPGEDTQYF
TRBV9	.	TRBJ2-1	.	TGTGCCAGCAGCGAGACTACCTACAATGAGCAGTTCTTC	CASSETTYNEQFF
TRBV6-6	TRBD1	TRBJ1-2	.	TGTGCCAGCAGTTCGCTGACAGGGACGGATGGCTACACCTTC	CASSSLTGTDGYTF
TRBV7-2	.	TRBJ2-2	.	TGTGCCAGCAGCTTAGGGGGACCGATCACCGGGGAGCTGTTTTTT	CASSLGGPITGELFF
TRBV19	.	TRBJ1-2	.	TGTGCCAGTAGTGACAGGTTGGCTGGCTACACCTTC	CASSDRLAGYTF
TRBV30	.	TRBJ1-2	.	TGTGCCTGGAGTCTCGGCAGGTCGTATGGCTACACCTTC	CAWSLGRSYGYTF
TRBV29-1	.	TRBJ1-1	.	TGCAGCGTTGAACAGCCGGGGGTTAAGACTGAAGCTTTCTTT	CSVEQPGVKTEAFF
TRBV25-1	TRBD1	TRBJ2-4	few	TGTGCCAGCAGTGACCCAGGACAGGGGGCTTACGACATTCAGTACTTC	CASSDPGQGAYDIQYF
TRBV2	TRBD1	TRBJ2-5	.	TGTGCCAGCATGCAGGGGGTCGGGGAGACCCAGTACTTC	CASMQGVGETQYF
TRBV30	.	TRBJ2-7	few	TGTGCCTGGAGTCGTAAGTTGATGGAATGGCAGTACTTC	CAWSRKLMEWQYF
TRBV2	.	TRBJ2-5	.	TGTGCCAGCCGACAGAAAGAGACCCAGTACTTC	CASRQKETQYF
TRBV2	.	TRBJ2-5	few	TGTGCCAGCAGTAACTTGGGTGAGACCCAGTACTTC	CASSNLGETQYF
TRBV30	.	TRBJ1-2	.	TGTGCCTCAAAAGAAGGGTCAGGGATGGAGGGTGGCTACACCTTC	CASKEGSGMEGGYTF
TRBV29-1	TRBD1	TRBJ1-1	once	TGCAGCGTTGGAGAGGACAGGGTCTCTGAAGCTTTCTTT	CSVGEDRVSEAFF
TRBV29-1	TRBD1	TRBJ2-7	few	TGCAGCGTTGGGGGCCGGGACAGCAGATTGAGCTCCTACGAGCAGTACTTC	CSVGGRDSRLSSYEQYF